The next 8 T cell receptor beta chains were all read from a single sample in a study of cytomegalovirus exposure and HLA in healthy donors (dated by TCRdb to between 2016 and 2019). Receptors were amplified or captured by the immunoSEQ multiplex PCR assay. For the multiplex PCR, a mixture combining 60 forward primers for TCR Vbeta segments and 13 reverse primers for TCR Jbeta segments was used. TCRdb retrieved this table from immuneACCESS and kept in-frame rearrangements only. Not all clones are present; in checked studies, unresolved V genes account for under half, and no reason is known for the remainder. The sample table shows roughly 220,000 clones, and 60% to 80% are seen once. The leading ten clones occupy approximately 1.9% of the sample. Sequencing was done on a sample of PBMCs. The source of these receptors is a woman in her 30s in good health and CMV-seronegative.

The chain carries TRBV7-2 and TRBJ1-1; D is unclear. The ends were cut back, 8 bases at V and 1 base at J, with 17 bases in the middle. Germline assignment: CDR1 SGHTA and CDR2 FQGNSA. The CDR3 covers 15 residues. The CDR3 DNA sequence: TGTGCCAGCGGACTACTTTCTTACAGGAACACTGAAGCTTTCTTT. It yields the protein CASGLLSYRNTEAFF.

J is TRBJ2-5 and V is TRBV7-6; D is uncertain. The last part of the DNA fits TRBJ2-7 better; the J call may be wrong. This CDR3 has 14 residues. CDR1 is SGHVS and CDR2 is FNYEAQ in the germline V gene. The CDR3 coding sequence is TGTGCCAGCAGCCCCAGGAATGAAAAGTACGAGCAGTACTTC. Residues: CASSPRNEKYEQYF.

Only one count was recorded for this clone. The rearrangement joins TRBV9 to TRBJ1-4; D is uncertain. From germline, CDR1 is SGDLS and CDR2 YYNGEE. V gave up 2 bases and J gave up 4 bases, with 6 bases separating them. CDR3 length: 13 amino acids. The CDR3 DNA sequence: TGTGCCAGCAGCGTTGGACTTAATGAAAAACTGTTTTTT. Translated: CASSVGLNEKLFF. Supplemented by reference TRBV9 and TRBJ1-4, the full variable domain reads DSGVTQTPKHLITATGQRVTLRCSPRSGDLSVYWYQQSLDQGLQFLIQYYNGEERAKGNILERFSAQQFPDLHSELNLSSLELGDSALYFCASSVGLNEKLFFGSGTQLSVL.

The chain combines TRBV13 with TRBJ2-5, with unresolved D. Germline CDR1 PRHDT, CDR2 FYEKMQ (reference sequence). V lost 0 bases, J lost 5 bases, and 13 bases lay in between. This CDR3 spans 15 amino acids. CDR3 amino acids: CASSLGLTGGETQYF. In nucleotides, the CDR3 is TGTGCCAGCAGCTTAGGCCTGACGGGTGGGGAGACCCAGTACTTC. The complete variable domain, with remaining parts taken from reference TRBV13 and TRBJ2-5, reads AAGVIQSPRHLIKEKRETATLKCYPIPRHDTVYWYQQGPGQDPQFLISFYEKMQSDKGSIPDRFSAQQFSDYHSELNMSSLELGDSALYFCASSLGLTGGETQYFGPGTRLLVL.

The CDR3 DNA follows: TGTGCCAGCAGTCGACTAGCGGGGATAGGAGAGACCCAGTACTTC. Translating it yields CASSRLAGIGETQYF. The V gene is TRBV2, the J gene TRBJ2-5, with 11 bases lining up with TRBD2. Unmatched junction bases numbered 6, after V lost 5 bases and J lost 4 bases. Germline V gives CDR1 SNHLY, CDR2 FYNNEI. The CDR3 is 15 amino acids.

This clone was counted a few times. Since a much larger clone is just one base distant, this may be a read error. The genes are TRBV5-6 and TRBJ2-1; perhaps TRBD1 as D (7 bases). Deletions cut 4 bases from V and 5 bases from J, with 19 bases between. The germline gives CDR1 SGHDT, CDR2 YYEEEE. The CDR3 is 16 amino acids. CDR3 sequence (DNA): TGTGCCAGCAGCATATGGACAGGTAGCGGACACAATGAGCAGTTCTTC. It is translated as CASSIWTGSGHNEQFF. The variable domain in full, completed from reference TRBV5-6 and TRBJ2-1, reads DAGVTQSPTHLIKTRGQQVTLRCSPKSGHDTVSWYQQALGQGPQFIFQYYEEEERQRGNFPDRFSGHQFPNYSSELNVNALLLGDSALYLCASSIWTGSGHNEQFFGPGTRLTVL.

The rearrangement links TRBV30 to TRBJ2-5, with a possible D match to TRBD2 (6 bases). The end of the DNA fits TRBJ2-7 better, so the J call may be wrong. Germline values: CDR1 GTSNPN, CDR2 SVGIG (reference sequence). The CDR3 covers 12 residues. Here the CDR3 reads CAWTPGGPEQYF. The CDR3 DNA reads TGTGCCTGGACCCCAGGAGGGCCCGAGCAGTACTTC.

The chain combines TRBV18 with TRBJ2-1; tentatively, D is TRBD1 (6 bases). Trimming pared 4 bases from V and 7 bases from J, leaving 11 bases between. CDR1 and CDR2 from the germline V gene are KGHSH and LQKENI. The CDR3 is made up of 13 amino acids. The CDR3 bases are TGTGCCAGCTCACGGAGCACAGGGAATGAGCAGTTCTTC. It yields the protein CASSRSTGNEQFF.